The rows below give T cell receptor beta chains drawn from one sample of a study of blood T cells in healthy people across ages. MiXCR, run by TCRdb on the 5' RACE reads, gives a single entry per CDR3 protein. The sample includes around 1.5 million distinct CDR3 sequences, 35% to 45% of them seen just once. Input material: blood. Every receptor here comes from a woman aged 18 to 35 in good health. The CDR3 runs from the conserved cysteine through the conserved F or W. A D gene is named only where the DNA matches it firmly. Some rows mark clone size as missing; the rest say once, few, many or name a class of expanded clone.

J gene: TRBJ2-7
D gene: TRBD1
V gene: TRBV28
clone size: NA
CDR3 DNA: TGTGCCAGCAGCGAACAGGGGGACTCCTACGAGCAGTACTTC
CDR3 protein: CASSEQGDSYEQYF

J gene: TRBJ2-7
D gene: TRBD2
V gene: TRBV6-5
clone size: few
CDR3 DNA: TGTGCCAGCAGCACGCTAGCGGGAGGGACCTACGAGCAGTACTTC
CDR3 protein: CASSTLAGGTYEQYF

J gene: TRBJ2-3
D gene: NA
V gene: TRBV12-3/TRBV12-4
clone size: NA
CDR3 DNA: TGTGCCAGCACCCTGGGGCCGAGCGCAGATACGCAGTATTTC
CDR3 protein: CASTLGPSADTQYF

J gene: TRBJ1-4
D gene: NA
V gene: TRBV30
clone size: NA
CDR3 DNA: TGTGCCTGGAGTGTAACTCAATGGGGTGAAAAACTGTTTTTT
CDR3 protein: CAWSVTQWGEKLFF

J gene: TRBJ2-3
D gene: TRBD2
V gene: TRBV5-1
clone size: few
CDR3 DNA: TGCGCCAGCAGCTTGGTCTTAGTAGCGGGAAGCTACAATACGCAGTATTTT
CDR3 protein: CASSLVLVAGSYNTQYF

J gene: TRBJ2-7
D gene: TRBD2
V gene: TRBV6-5
clone size: once
CDR3 DNA: TGTGCCAGCAGTTCCGAAGACCCGAGACTAGCGGGAGCCGAGCAGTACTTC
CDR3 protein: CASSSEDPRLAGAEQYF

J gene: TRBJ2-3
D gene: NA
V gene: TRBV6-5
clone size: NA
CDR3 DNA: TGTGCCAGCAGAACCTATCTCACGGATACGCAGTATTTT
CDR3 protein: CASRTYLTDTQYF

J gene: TRBJ1-2
D gene: NA
V gene: TRBV5-1
clone size: NA
CDR3 DNA: TGCGCCAGCAGCTTGGGACAGGCCGACTTAATTGATGGCTACACCTTC
CDR3 protein: CASSLGQADLIDGYTF

J gene: TRBJ2-7
D gene: NA
V gene: TRBV20-1
clone size: NA
CDR3 DNA: TGCAGCGACGAGGCCTACGAGCAGTACTTC
CDR3 protein: CSDEAYEQYF

J gene: TRBJ2-5
D gene: TRBD2
V gene: TRBV5-1
clone size: once
CDR3 DNA: TGCGCCAGCAGCTACGGACTAGCGGGAGGGCCTGTAACCGATGAGCAGTACTTC
CDR3 protein: CASSYGLAGGPVTDEQYF

J gene: TRBJ2-7
D gene: NA
V gene: TRBV4-2
clone size: NA
CDR3 DNA: TGTGCCAGCAGCCAAGCGGGAGTGCTCAAATCCTACGAGCAGTACTTC
CDR3 protein: CASSQAGVLKSYEQYF

J gene: TRBJ2-7
D gene: NA
V gene: TRBV18
clone size: NA
CDR3 DNA: TGTGCCAGCTCACCACCGGGAGGCCTAGGTTACGAGCAGTACTTC
CDR3 protein: CASSPPGGLGYEQYF

J gene: TRBJ2-5
D gene: NA
V gene: TRBV29-1
clone size: NA
CDR3 DNA: TGCAGCGTTGAACCCGCAGGTAGAGAGACCCAGTACTTC
CDR3 protein: CSVEPAGRETQYF

J gene: TRBJ2-7
D gene: TRBD1
V gene: TRBV7-2
clone size: few
CDR3 DNA: TGTGCCAGCAGCTTAGGAGTGGGGGACAGCCCCACCTACGAGCAGTACTTC
CDR3 protein: CASSLGVGDSPTYEQYF

J gene: TRBJ2-7
D gene: NA
V gene: TRBV20-1
clone size: few
CDR3 DNA: TGCAGTGCGGCGGCCGGGGCGATCTACGAGCAGTACTTC
CDR3 protein: CSAAAGAIYEQYF

J gene: TRBJ2-7
D gene: TRBD1
V gene: TRBV7-8
clone size: few
CDR3 DNA: TGTGCCAGCAGCTTACGCGCCCGGGACAGGGAGAGGAACGAGCAGTACTTC
CDR3 protein: CASSLRARDRERNEQYF

J gene: TRBJ2-1
D gene: TRBD1
V gene: TRBV5-1
clone size: NA
CDR3 DNA: TGCGCCAGCAGCTGGGATACAGGGGGCGCTTCTTACGAGCAGTTCTTC
CDR3 protein: CASSWDTGGASYEQFF

J gene: TRBJ2-5
D gene: TRBD2
V gene: TRBV6-6
clone size: NA
CDR3 DNA: TGTGCCAGCTCGGGACTAGTCCTCGATGAGCAGTACTTC
CDR3 protein: CASSGLVLDEQYF

J gene: TRBJ1-3
D gene: NA
V gene: TRBV6-1
clone size: NA
CDR3 DNA: TGTGCCAGCAGGGAATCCGAAGGCTCTGGAAACACCATATATTTT
CDR3 protein: CASRESEGSGNTIYF

J gene: TRBJ2-5
D gene: TRBD1
V gene: TRBV3-1
clone size: many
CDR3 DNA: TGTGCCAGCAGCCAAGGGACAGGCCAAGAGACCCAGTACTTC
CDR3 protein: CASSQGTGQETQYF

J gene: TRBJ1-2
D gene: TRBD1
V gene: TRBV12-3/TRBV12-4
clone size: few
CDR3 DNA: TGTGCCAGCAGCCCGACGAGCACTCCAGGAGGGACAGCTAACTATGGCTACACCTTC
CDR3 protein: CASSPTSTPGGTANYGYTF

J gene: TRBJ1-2
D gene: NA
V gene: TRBV27
clone size: NA
CDR3 DNA: TGTGCCAGCAGTTTATTGGGGCAGGGGAAATATGGCTACACCTTC
CDR3 protein: CASSLLGQGKYGYTF

J gene: TRBJ2-5
D gene: NA
V gene: TRBV10-1
clone size: few
CDR3 DNA: TGCGCCAGCAGTGAGTTCGGCGCCGCCCGGCAAGAGACCCAGTACTTC
CDR3 protein: CASSEFGAARQETQYF

J gene: TRBJ2-5
D gene: TRBD2
V gene: TRBV7-2
clone size: NA
CDR3 DNA: TGTGCCAGCAGCTCTGGGACTAGCGTTGGGACCCAGTACTTC
CDR3 protein: CASSSGTSVGTQYF

J gene: TRBJ2-5
D gene: NA
V gene: TRBV15
clone size: NA
CDR3 DNA: TGTGCCACCAGCAGAGAAGGAGGAAAGACCCAGTACTTC
CDR3 protein: CATSREGGKTQYF

J gene: TRBJ2-5
D gene: TRBD2
V gene: TRBV6-2/TRBV6-3
clone size: NA
CDR3 DNA: TGTGCCAGCAGCTCGAATAAAATAGCGGGAGCAGAGACCCAGTACTTC
CDR3 protein: CASSSNKIAGAETQYF

J gene: TRBJ2-5
D gene: NA
V gene: TRBV6-5
clone size: few
CDR3 DNA: TGTGCCAGCAGTCAACTGGGCTATGAGACCCAGTACTTC
CDR3 protein: CASSQLGYETQYF

J gene: TRBJ2-1
D gene: NA
V gene: TRBV10-2
clone size: NA
CDR3 DNA: TGCGCCAGCAGTGCGTCGGCTGTACGTTACAATGAGCAGTTCTTC
CDR3 protein: CASSASAVRYNEQFF

J gene: TRBJ2-3
D gene: NA
V gene: TRBV12-5
clone size: NA
CDR3 DNA: TGTGCTAGTGGTCCAACCCCCTCGGGCGGTCACACAGATACGCAGTATTTT
CDR3 protein: CASGPTPSGGHTDTQYF

J gene: TRBJ1-2
D gene: TRBD1
V gene: TRBV2
clone size: NA
CDR3 DNA: TGTGCCAGCGGAACCGCTACAGGGGTTCTCTATGGCTACACCTTC
CDR3 protein: CASGTATGVLYGYTF

J gene: TRBJ2-5
D gene: NA
V gene: TRBV20-1
clone size: NA
CDR3 DNA: TGCAGTGCTTTCGGGACAAACCAAGAGACCCAGTACTTC
CDR3 protein: CSAFGTNQETQYF

J gene: TRBJ2-3
D gene: NA
V gene: TRBV5-1
clone size: few
CDR3 DNA: TGCGCCAGCAGCTCCTCACCGGAGGGCACAGATACGCAGTATTTT
CDR3 protein: CASSSSPEGTDTQYF

J gene: TRBJ2-7
D gene: NA
V gene: TRBV10-2
clone size: NA
CDR3 DNA: TGCGCCAGCAGGGTGAACGGCCTTTACGAGCAGTACTTC
CDR3 protein: CASRVNGLYEQYF

J gene: TRBJ2-7
D gene: TRBD2
V gene: TRBV3-1
clone size: few
CDR3 DNA: TGTGCCAGCAGACGCGAGCGGGGGGGCACTTATCATGAGCAGTACTTC
CDR3 protein: CASRRERGGTYHEQYF

J gene: TRBJ2-3
D gene: TRBD2
V gene: TRBV25-1
clone size: NA
CDR3 DNA: TGTGCCAGCAGTGAATGCCTAGCGGGAAGTCCCCCTAGCACAGATACGCAGTATTTT
CDR3 protein: CASSECLAGSPPSTDTQYF

J gene: TRBJ2-1
D gene: TRBD2
V gene: TRBV6-5
clone size: NA
CDR3 DNA: TGTGCCAGCAGTAAGACTAGCGGGGGGGCGAATGAGCAGTTCTTC
CDR3 protein: CASSKTSGGANEQFF

J gene: TRBJ2-7
D gene: NA
V gene: TRBV21-1
clone size: NA
CDR3 DNA: TGTGCCAGCAGCAAAGGCCCAGCGGGAGCGAGGGAGCAGTACTTC
CDR3 protein: CASSKGPAGAREQYF

J gene: TRBJ1-2
D gene: NA
V gene: TRBV4-1
clone size: NA
CDR3 DNA: TGCGCCAGCAGCCAAGAGGGGGCCGAAGGGTATGGCTACACCTTC
CDR3 protein: CASSQEGAEGYGYTF

J gene: TRBJ2-1
D gene: TRBD2
V gene: TRBV7-2
clone size: NA
CDR3 DNA: TGTACCAGCAGCCCTTTTTCGACTAGCGGGACAAGCTCCTACAATGAGCAGTTCTTC
CDR3 protein: CTSSPFSTSGTSSYNEQFF

J gene: TRBJ2-7
D gene: NA
V gene: TRBV9
clone size: NA
CDR3 DNA: TGTGCCAGCAGCTTTTCAGGGGAGGTCTACGAGCAGTACTTC
CDR3 protein: CASSFSGEVYEQYF

J gene: TRBJ1-2
D gene: NA
V gene: TRBV10-3
clone size: few
CDR3 DNA: TGTGCCATCAGTGAGGACATGGCCAATAACTATGGCTACACCTTC
CDR3 protein: CAISEDMANNYGYTF

J gene: TRBJ2-1
D gene: TRBD2
V gene: TRBV6-2/TRBV6-3
clone size: NA
CDR3 DNA: TGTGCCAGCAGTTATTATATATACAGGGCTAGCGGGACCACCGGGTTAGGGGATGAGCAGTTCTTC
CDR3 protein: CASSYYIYRASGTTGLGDEQFF

J gene: TRBJ2-3
D gene: NA
V gene: TRBV12-3/TRBV12-4
clone size: NA
CDR3 DNA: TGTGCCAGCAGTTTAGAGGTAGCAGCCGGCACAGATACGCAGTATTTT
CDR3 protein: CASSLEVAAGTDTQYF

J gene: TRBJ2-1
D gene: NA
V gene: TRBV7-2
clone size: few
CDR3 DNA: TGTGCCAGCAGCCTCCTGTGGAATGAGCAGTTCTTC
CDR3 protein: CASSLLWNEQFF

J gene: TRBJ2-7
D gene: NA
V gene: TRBV2
clone size: few
CDR3 DNA: TGTGCCAGCTCCCAGGCGTGGTACGAGCAGTACTTC
CDR3 protein: CASSQAWYEQYF

J gene: TRBJ2-7
D gene: TRBD1
V gene: TRBV12-3/TRBV12-4
clone size: few
CDR3 DNA: TGTGCCAGCAGTTTAGAAGGGGGCGAGTACGAGCAGTACTTC
CDR3 protein: CASSLEGGEYEQYF

J gene: TRBJ2-7
D gene: TRBD2
V gene: TRBV5-1
clone size: NA
CDR3 DNA: TGCGCCAGCAGCTTGGTGGTGACTAGCGGGGGGAATGAGCAGTACTTC
CDR3 protein: CASSLVVTSGGNEQYF

J gene: TRBJ1-2
D gene: NA
V gene: TRBV29-1
clone size: NA
CDR3 DNA: TGCAGCGTTGCCCCGGGGGCCAGATCTCCCCGGAACTATGGCTACACCTTC
CDR3 protein: CSVAPGARSPRNYGYTF

J gene: TRBJ2-7
D gene: NA
V gene: TRBV11-3
clone size: NA
CDR3 DNA: TGTGCCAGCAGCTTTCTTATGGGCGAGCAGTACTTC
CDR3 protein: CASSFLMGEQYF

J gene: TRBJ2-6
D gene: NA
V gene: TRBV28
clone size: NA
CDR3 DNA: TGTGCCAGCAGTAGCCCGCGCTCTGGGGCCAACGTCCTGACTTTC
CDR3 protein: CASSSPRSGANVLTF

J gene: TRBJ2-7
D gene: TRBD1
V gene: TRBV4-1
clone size: few
CDR3 DNA: TGCGCCAGCAGCCAAGTCACCGGGACAGGGAGCGGGGAGCAGTACTTC
CDR3 protein: CASSQVTGTGSGEQYF

J gene: TRBJ2-7
D gene: NA
V gene: TRBV10-3
clone size: many
CDR3 DNA: TGTGCCATCAGTGGTACAAGTTACGAGCAGTACTTC
CDR3 protein: CAISGTSYEQYF

J gene: TRBJ2-7
D gene: TRBD1
V gene: TRBV7-9
clone size: few
CDR3 DNA: TGTGCCACCCGAACAGGGGTAGTCCCCTACGAGCAGTACTTC
CDR3 protein: CATRTGVVPYEQYF